The 31 T cell receptor beta chains below come from one sample, sequenced in a study of graft-versus-host responses after intestinal transplantation. These receptors have no known antigen. Clones were sequenced by immunoSEQ multiplex PCR, and TCRdb holds only the in-frame ones, with some missing. The table shows 85,000 to 100,000 clones, with around 90% occurring only once. The sample consisted of unstimulated CD8+ T cells sorted from spleen or lymph node cells, taken before transplant. All receptors come from a human donor who was the organ donor for an intestinal transplant.

The V call is TRBV19, the J call TRBJ2-1; 9 positions match TRBD2. Germline V gene data show CDR1 as LNHDA and CDR2 as SQIVND (reference sequence). The CDR3 consists of 16 residues. V lost 5 bases, J lost 3 bases, and 8 bases stayed unmatched. The CDR3 loop reads CASSWRLAEIYNEQFF. CDR3 sequence (DNA): TGTGCCAGTAGTTGGCGACTAGCGGAGATCTACAATGAGCAGTTCTTC.

The chain uses TRBV15 and TRBJ2-2, with D possibly being TRBD2 (6 bases). Germline assignment: CDR1 LNHNV and CDR2 YYDKDF (reference sequence). V lost 4 bases, J lost 5 bases, and 11 bases lay in between. CDR3 length equals 14 residues. CDR3 DNA: TGTGCCACCAGCATCACGGCGGGAACCGGGGAGCTGTTTTTT. Translating gives CATSITAGTGELFF.

The J gene is TRBJ2-1, the V gene TRBV2, with TRBD2 identical over 11 bases. CDR3 length equals 16 residues. Germline loops: CDR1 SNHLY, CDR2 FYNNEI. V lost 7 bases, J lost 4 bases, and 9 bases stayed unmatched. CDR3 in DNA: TGTGCCAGCAACCCAACTAGCGGGGGTACATACAATGAGCAGTTCTTC. This gives the protein CASNPTSGGTYNEQFF.

The CDR3 DNA is TGTGCCAGCAGCCAAGGTGTGGGGCTGAATTTGCAGTTCTTC. Amino acid sequence: CASSQGVGLNLQFF. The chain employs TRBV4-2 and TRBJ2-1, with D possibly matching TRBD1 (5 bases). The germline CDR1 and CDR2 sequences are LGHNA and YNFKEQ. V lost 1 base, J lost 12 bases, and 16 bases lay in between. This CDR3 region has 14 residues.

This clone was recorded a few times. V gene TRBV5-6 combines with J gene TRBJ1-2; possible D gene TRBD1, 5 bases. This CDR3 has 13 residues. Germline V gene sequence: CDR1 SGHDT, CDR2 YYEEEE. V lost 0 bases, J lost 3 bases, and 6 bases lay in between. The CDR3, as DNA: TGTGCCAGCAGCTTGGTAGGGGACTATGGCTACACCTTC. Encoded protein: CASSLVGDYGYTF.

The rearrangement links TRBV19 to TRBJ2-2; 7 bases agree with TRBD2. J was trimmed by 5 bases and V by 3 bases; bases with no gene match: 0. Germline assignment: CDR1 LNHDA and CDR2 SQIVND (reference sequence). This CDR3 is built from 13 residues. CDR3: CASSIGGTGELFF. In DNA, the CDR3 is TGTGCCAGTAGTATCGGGGGGACCGGGGAGCTGTTTTTT.

There are a few counts of this clone. This sequence joins TRBV30 and TRBJ2-3, with D possibly being TRBD2 (5 bases). The V end lost 0 bases, the J end lost 3 bases, and 13 bases lay between the germline ends. The CDR3 runs to 15 residues. Germline V CDR1 and CDR2: GTSNPN, SVGIG (reference sequence). DNA of the CDR3: TGTGCCTGGAGTGTAGTCGGAACGGGAACAGATACGCAGTATTTT. Its translation: CAWSVVGTGTDTQYF.

The chain uses TRBV11-3 and TRBJ1-4, with D unclear. The CDR3 length is 17 residues. V was shortened by 2 bases and J by 7 bases, with 20 bases between the two germline ends. CDR1 and CDR2 from the germline V gene are SGHNT and YENEEA. For the CDR3, the DNA is TGTGCCAGCAGCTTAAGTCCGGCAGGCCCGCTTAGTGAAAAACTGTTTTTT. Its protein product is CASSLSPAGPLSEKLFF.

The V gene is TRBV9, the J gene TRBJ2-3, with D maybe TRBD2 (6 bases). CDR3 length: 20 amino acids. Germline V gene data show CDR1 as SGDLS and CDR2 as YYNGEE. Trimming shortened V by 3 bases and J by 1 base, and 27 bases separated the two germline ends. CDR3 DNA sequence: TGTGCCAGCAGCGAGCCCACCCCGACACTAGCCTTGGTCGGCACAGATACGCAGTATTTT. It codes for CASSEPTPTLALVGTDTQYF.

The CDR3 protein is CASSPGEHYGYTF. CDR3 sequence (DNA): TGTGCCAGCAGCCCAGGGGAACACTATGGCTACACCTTC. V and J are TRBV28 and TRBJ1-2, with a tentative D call TRBD1 (6 bases). The CDR3 covers 13 residues. From germline, CDR1 is MDHEN and CDR2 SYDVKM. Trimming stripped 6 bases from V and 3 bases from J, with 11 bases between.

This chain joins TRBV7-9 and TRBJ2-1, with D tentatively TRBD1 (6 bases). V was pared by 5 bases and J by 4 bases, with 12 bases between. Germline V gene lookup returns CDR1 SEHNR and CDR2 FQNEAQ (reference sequence). The length of the CDR3 is 14 residues. The CDR3 spells CASSHITGYNEQFF. The CDR3 DNA is TGTGCCAGCAGCCACATTACAGGGTACAATGAGCAGTTCTTC.

The chain recombines TRBV15 with TRBJ2-7, with D tentatively TRBD2 (6 bases). Germline assignment: CDR1 LNHNV and CDR2 YYDKDF (reference sequence). This CDR3 has 13 residues. V dropped 6 bases and J dropped 5 bases, with 14 bases sitting between them. The CDR3 sequence: CATSHGRPNEQYF. DNA for the CDR3: TGTGCCACCAGTCACGGGAGACCCAACGAGCAGTACTTC.

The sample holds one count of this clone. The CDR3 loop reads CASSLSGQPQHF. The DNA of the CDR3 is TGTGCCAGCAGCTTATCGGGTCAGCCCCAGCATTTT. The J gene is TRBJ1-5, the V gene TRBV5-6; D call uncertain. Trimming cost V 2 bases and J 6 bases, with 6 bases left between them. CDR3 length: 12 amino acids. Germline V lookup: CDR1 SGHDT, CDR2 YYEEEE. Looking up the rest from reference TRBV5-6 and TRBJ1-5 gives the full variable domain: DAGVTQSPTHLIKTRGQQVTLRCSPKSGHDTVSWYQQALGQGPQFIFQYYEEEERQRGNFPDRFSGHQFPNYSSELNVNALLLGDSALYLCASSLSGQPQHFGDGTRLSIL.

V is TRBV29-1 and J is TRBJ1-6; 7 bases are shared with TRBD1. CDR1 and CDR2 (germline): SQVTM, ANQGSEA. J gave up 6 bases and V 7 bases, and 15 bases lay outside the gene matches. CDR3 length: 16 residues. This chain's CDR3 is CSDNRGTVPLNSPLHF. The CDR3 DNA sequence: TGCAGCGATAACAGGGGAACAGTACCCCTTAATTCACCCCTCCACTTT.

This sequence joins TRBV7-3 and TRBJ2-1; 10 bases fit TRBD2. Trimming removed 1 base from V and 4 bases from J; junction bases left unmatched: 4. Germline V gene lookup returns CDR1 SGHTA and CDR2 FQGTGA. The CDR3 sequence is 16 residues long. The CDR3 protein is CASSLRVAGGYNEQFF. The CDR3 bases are TGTGCCAGCAGCTTAAGGGTAGCGGGAGGTTACAATGAGCAGTTCTTC.

The chain has TRBV6-5 and TRBJ1-4; TRBD1 matches 8 bases. In germline, CDR1 is MNHEY, CDR2 SVGAGI. With V trimmed by 8 bases and J by 4 bases, 3 bases remained unmatched. The CDR3 covers 13 residues. CDR3 residues: CASGQGLNEKLFF. Here the CDR3 DNA reads TGTGCCAGCGGACAGGGCCTTAATGAAAAACTGTTTTTT.

In regard to this clone: Because the CDR3's place on the DNA is in doubt, the DNA is left out and the CDR3 is given as listed by TCRdb. The same CDR3 can be traced to other DNA sequences in this sample. The V gene is TRBV15, the J gene TRBJ1-2; no check of the table's D call, TRBD1, against the DNA was made. The CDR3 spans 16 residues, counting both ends. The V gene's germline CDR1 is LNHNV and CDR2 YYDKDF (reference sequence). CDR3 amino acids: CATSRTFGQGNYGYTF.

On this clone itself: Mismatch with germline at one junction end may stem from a read error. The rearrangement links TRBV29-1 to TRBJ2-5; maybe TRBD1 (5 bases). The CDR3 extends over 11 amino acids. Germline assignment: CDR1 SQVTM and CDR2 ANQGSEA. CDR3 in amino acids: CSVEGQGTQYF. CDR3 coding DNA: TGCAGCGTTGAGGGGCAAGGGACCCAGTACTTC.

V gene TRBV7-9 combines with J gene TRBJ2-7; TRBD1 might be the D (6 bases). Germline CDR1 SEHNR, CDR2 FQNEAQ (reference sequence). V lost 4 bases and J 1 base, leaving 8 bases between the germline ends. CDR3 length: 13 residues. The chain's CDR3 is CASSSGQSYEQYF. DNA for the CDR3: TGTGCCAGCAGCTCTGGACAGTCCTACGAGCAGTACTTC.

The genes are TRBV7-6 and TRBJ1-1; perhaps TRBD1 as D (6 bases). Germline V lookup: CDR1 SGHVS, CDR2 FNYEAQ. The germline V and J ends were trimmed by 2 bases and 1 base, with 17 bases remaining between them. The CDR3 covers 17 residues. The CDR3 DNA reads TGTGCCAGCAGCTTAATGTTACAGGGTGTGGGGAACACTGAAGCTTTCTTT. Its protein product is CASSLMLQGVGNTEAFF.

The chain combines TRBV28 with TRBJ2-7, with 7 positions matching TRBD2. Losses at the gene ends were 6 bases for V and 5 bases for J; bases not matched to a gene: 7. The V gene's germline CDR1 is MDHEN and CDR2 SYDVKM. The CDR3 totals 13 residues. CDR3 coding DNA: TGTGCCAGCAGGCTTCAGGGAGGGGACGAGCAGTACTTC. Its translation is CASRLQGGDEQYF.

The chain's CDR3 is CASRPGQGRGYTF. The CDR3 DNA reads TGTGCCAGTAGACCGGGACAGGGTCGGGGCTACACCTTC. The chain couples TRBV19 to TRBJ1-2, with 9 bases aligning to TRBD1. The CDR3 runs to 13 residues. Germline CDR1 reads LNHDA; CDR2 reads SQIVND (reference sequence). V trimming: 6 bases; J trimming: 8 bases; junction bases outside the gene matches: 7.

The chain uses TRBV10-1 and TRBJ2-2; D is undetermined. This CDR3 contains 15 residues. Germline V gene data show CDR1 as WNHNN and CDR2 as SYGVQD (reference sequence). Between the trimmed V and J ends, which lost 3 bases and 5 bases, there was a span of 13 bases. The CDR3 DNA reads TGCGCCAGCAGTGAATCTAGTCTGTATACCGGGGAGCTGTTTTTT. Translating gives CASSESSLYTGELFF.

V is TRBV21-1 and J is TRBJ2-7; the D call TRBD2 from the table was never checked on the DNA. TRBV21-1 is a listed pseudogene. The CDR3 is 11 residues long. CDR3 bases: TGTGCCAGCACCCGGGCCTACGAGCAGTACTTC. Encoded protein: CASTRAYEQYF.

The rearrangement joins TRBV13 to TRBJ1-3; D perhaps matches TRBD1 (5 bases). V shed 1 base and J shed 0 bases, with 13 bases lying between them. The length of the CDR3 is 17 residues. Germline V CDR1 and CDR2: PRHDT, FYEKMQ (reference sequence). In nucleotides, the CDR3 is TGTGCCAGCAGCTTAGCGTCGACAGTACACTCTGGAAACACCATATATTTT. Translated: CASSLASTVHSGNTIYF.

The V call is TRBV13, the J call TRBJ2-1; D is perhaps TRBD2 (5 bases). V was pared by 1 base and J by 8 bases, with 15 bases between. Germline V lookup: CDR1 PRHDT, CDR2 FYEKMQ (reference sequence). The CDR3 is 15 residues long. The CDR3 DNA is TGTGCCAGCAGCTTAGTTTCAGACCAGAGGGATGAGCAGTTCTTC. It is translated as CASSLVSDQRDEQFF.

The chain employs TRBV10-1 and TRBJ2-3; D is uncertain. V was clipped by 1 base and J by 2 bases, with 13 bases between them. CDR1 is WNHNN, CDR2 SYGVQD, per germline (reference sequence). This CDR3 is built from 16 residues. The CDR3 loop reads CASSEWVAWITDTQYF. CDR3 in DNA: TGCGCCAGCAGTGAGTGGGTAGCCTGGATCACAGATACGCAGTATTTT.

The chain joins TRBV7-3 to TRBJ2-1; D call uncertain. V dropped 5 bases and J dropped 0 bases, with 5 bases sitting between them. Germline V gene data show CDR1 as SGHTA and CDR2 as FQGTGA. The CDR3 is 13 amino acids. CDR3 in amino acids: CASSPVSYNEQFF. The DNA of the CDR3 is TGTGCCAGCAGCCCGGTCTCCTACAATGAGCAGTTCTTC.

The chain links TRBV6-6 to TRBJ1-2; D unclear. This CDR3 is 14 amino acids long. Germline values: CDR1 MNHNY, CDR2 SVGAGI (reference sequence). V shed 3 bases and J shed 1 base, with 9 bases lying between them. The CDR3 loop reads CASSYPPVNYGYTF. The CDR3 DNA reads TGTGCCAGCAGTTATCCCCCAGTTAACTATGGCTACACCTTC.

The genes are TRBV9 and TRBJ2-5; no clear D. CDR1 SGDLS and CDR2 YYNGEE come from the germline V gene. The CDR3 loop spans 13 amino acids. V was clipped by 0 bases and J by 4 bases, with 7 bases between them. In nucleotides, the CDR3 is TGTGCCAGCAGCGTAGGGTCAGGAGAGACCCAGTACTTC. Protein product: CASSVGSGETQYF.

This clone has more than one count but fewer than ten. J is TRBJ2-1 and V is TRBV4-1; D is unresolved. Trimming took 1 base from V and 6 from J, leaving 10 bases between them. The CDR3 is 14 amino acids. Germline CDR1 reads MGHRA; CDR2 reads YSYEKL. The CDR3 spells CASSQVASSNEQFF. The CDR3 region has the DNA TGCGCCAGCAGCCAAGTAGCTAGTAGCAATGAGCAGTTCTTC.